The clone carrying this TCR beta chain was seen only once. PCR involved 60 Vbeta and 13 Jbeta primers. Libraries were prepared by immunoSEQ multiplex PCR; TCRdb keeps only in-frame clonotypes and omits some of them. There are 150,000 to 180,000 clones in the sample; 60% to 85% occur only once, and under 4.5% lies in the top ten. This record comes from a study of cytomegalovirus exposure and HLA in healthy donors. Per the germline V gene, CDR1 is SGHNT and CDR2 is YYREEE (reference sequence). The V gene lost 4 bases and the J gene lost 1 base, with 16 bases spanning the gap. This CDR3 is 16 amino acids long.

V gene TRBV5-4 combines with J gene TRBJ2-3; no definite D call. Sequenced input: PBMCs. The clonotype originates from a woman aged 40 to 50 in good health and CMV-seronegative. The CDR3 reads CASSPSLVTGTDTQYF. The CDR3 DNA reads TGTGCCAGCAGCCCGAGCCTAGTAACGGGCACAGATACGCAGTATTTT.